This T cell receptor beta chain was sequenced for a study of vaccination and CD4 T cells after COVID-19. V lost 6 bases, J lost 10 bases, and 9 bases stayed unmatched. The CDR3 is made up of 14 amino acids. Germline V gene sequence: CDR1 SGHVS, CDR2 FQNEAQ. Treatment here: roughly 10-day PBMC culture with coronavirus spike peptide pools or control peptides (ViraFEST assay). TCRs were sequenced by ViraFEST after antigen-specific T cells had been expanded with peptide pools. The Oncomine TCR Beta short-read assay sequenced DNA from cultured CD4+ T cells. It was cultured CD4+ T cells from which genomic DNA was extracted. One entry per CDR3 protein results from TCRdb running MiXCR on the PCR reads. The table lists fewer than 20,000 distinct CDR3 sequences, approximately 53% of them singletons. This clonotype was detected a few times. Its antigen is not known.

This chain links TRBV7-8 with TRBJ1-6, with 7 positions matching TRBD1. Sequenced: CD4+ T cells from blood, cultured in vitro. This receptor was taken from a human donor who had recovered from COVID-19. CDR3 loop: CASSLTGSKSPLHF. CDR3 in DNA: TGTGCCAGCAGTTTGACAGGGAGCAAGTCACCCCTCCACTTT.